These 19 T cell receptor beta chains were all obtained from the same sample, sequenced in a study of blood T cell repertoires in COVID-19. The repertoire was sequenced with immunoSEQ multiplex PCR; TCRdb's copy has only in-frame clones and lacks some. The sample contains 90,000 to 110,000 clones, 83% of which appear only once. Material for sequencing was peripheral blood. These receptors came from a woman aged 55-69 years with acute or convalescent COVID-19.

V and J are TRBV7-3 and TRBJ1-1, with D possibly being TRBD1 (6 bases). V was cut by 5 bases and J by 1 base, with 11 bases left in between. Germline assignment: CDR1 SGHTA and CDR2 FQGTGA. This CDR3 is 14 amino acids long. The DNA of the CDR3 is TGTGCCAGCAGCGTGGGACACCAGAACACTGAAGCTTTCTTT. Its protein is CASSVGHQNTEAFF.

The chain recombines TRBV20-1 with TRBJ1-3; D perhaps matches TRBD1 (5 bases). Germline-derived CDR1 and CDR2 are DFQATT and SNEGSKA (reference sequence). The CDR3 has 11 residues. Trimming removed 3 bases at V and 7 bases at J, with 7 bases between. As DNA, the CDR3 is TGCAGTGCTAGTCAGGGCAACACCATATATTTT. Protein: CSASQGNTIYF.

This clone was seen a few times. The rearrangement links TRBV5-1 to TRBJ1-4; no reliable D call. Trimming removed 3 bases from V and 3 bases from J, with 12 bases in between. CDR1 and CDR2 (germline): SGHRS, YFSETQ. The CDR3 runs to 15 residues. The CDR3 DNA reads TGCGCCAGCAGCTCGGGTCCCGGCCCTAATGAAAAACTGTTTTTT. Its protein is CASSSGPGPNEKLFF.

The V gene is TRBV28, the J gene TRBJ1-1; 7 bases line up with TRBD1. Looked up from germline, CDR1 is MDHEN and CDR2 is SYDVKM. V shed 2 bases and J 5 bases; nucleotides not matched to a gene: 5. This CDR3 comprises 14 residues. The CDR3 sequence is CASSLHRGSTEAFF. CDR3 sequence (DNA): TGTGCCAGCAGTTTACACAGGGGCTCTACTGAAGCTTTCTTT.

This chain connects TRBV10-2 to TRBJ1-5; D gene unclear. Germline CDR1 WSHSY, CDR2 SAAADI. This CDR3 region has 12 residues. The V and J ends lost 7 bases and 2 bases respectively, with 6 bases between them. CDR3: CASTGGNQPQHF. The CDR3, as DNA: TGCGCCAGCACGGGAGGCAATCAGCCCCAGCATTTT.

The chain is built from TRBV2 and TRBJ1-5; D possibly corresponds to TRBD1 (6 bases). V shed 5 bases and J shed 6 bases, with 17 bases lying between them. The germline V gene encodes CDR1 SNHLY and CDR2 FYNNEI. The CDR3 covers 15 residues. The CDR3 loop reads CASSLTGSIGQPQHF. CDR3 nucleotides: TGTGCCAGCAGTCTTACAGGGTCGATCGGTCAGCCCCAGCATTTT.

The gene calls are TRBV9 and TRBJ2-5, with 9 bases lining up with TRBD1. V trimming: 2 bases; J trimming: 3 bases; junction bases outside the gene matches: 8. CDR3 size: 16 residues. Germline V gives CDR1 SGDLS, CDR2 YYNGEE. The CDR3 bases are TGTGCCAGCAGCGTCCGACCCGGGACAGGGAAAGAGACCCAGTACTTC. Translated, it gives CASSVRPGTGKETQYF.

The V call is TRBV11-3, the J call TRBJ2-1; TRBD2 is a possible D gene (5 bases). The CDR3 length is 13 residues. Germline V CDR1 and CDR2: SGHNT, YENEEA. Between the trimmed V and J ends, which lost 4 bases and 3 bases, there was a span of 7 bases. In DNA form, the CDR3 reads TGTGCCAGCAGCTCTGGACTCTACAATGAGCAGTTCTTC. Its translation is CASSSGLYNEQFF.

The chain joins TRBV29-1 to TRBJ2-1; tentatively, D is TRBD1 (5 bases). The CDR3 extends over 14 amino acids. Deletions cut 5 bases from V and 7 bases from J, with 18 bases between. Germline CDR1 and CDR2: SQVTM and ANQGSEA. This chain's CDR3 is CSVWGLTRFNEQFF. The CDR3 DNA sequence: TGCAGCGTTTGGGGCCTAACCCGATTTAATGAGCAGTTCTTC.

The chain recombines TRBV3-1 (or the pseudogene TRBV3-2) with TRBJ2-7; 8 positions agree with TRBD2. Looked up from germline, CDR1 is LGHDT and CDR2 is YNNKEL (reference sequence). The V and J ends lost 5 bases and 4 bases, in that order; junction bases with no gene match: 10. This CDR3 has 15 amino acids. In DNA, the CDR3 is TGTGCCAGCAGCGATACCGGGACTAGTACGTACGAGCAGTACTTC. This translates into CASSDTGTSTYEQYF.

The chain is built from TRBV19 and TRBJ2-7; TRBD1 aligns across 7 bases. V was clipped by 6 bases and J by 3 bases; unmatched bases: 11. The germline V gene has CDR1 LNHDA and CDR2 SQIVND (reference sequence). The CDR3 consists of 15 residues. CDR3 sequence: CASSPGQKWLYEQYF. CDR3 DNA sequence: TGTGCCAGTAGCCCGGGACAGAAATGGCTCTACGAGCAGTACTTC.

The V gene is TRBV18, the J gene TRBJ2-3, with 8 positions matching TRBD2. The ends lost 5 bases at V and 8 bases at J; junction bases unmatched: 9. The CDR3 is 14 amino acids. Germline CDR1 is KGHSH and CDR2 is LQKENI. CDR3 nucleotide sequence: TGTGCCAGCTCAAAACTAGCGGTCGCGGGTACGCAGTATTTT. This encodes CASSKLAVAGTQYF.

The V call is TRBV7-9, the J call TRBJ2-7, with a possible D match to TRBD2 (6 bases). Germline V gives CDR1 SEHNR, CDR2 FQNEAQ (reference sequence). The CDR3 loop spans 12 amino acids. V was clipped by 4 bases and J by 6 bases, with 10 bases between them. Here the CDR3 reads CASSYGGSEQYF. The CDR3 nucleotides read TGTGCCAGCAGCTACGGAGGGAGCGAGCAGTACTTC.

The chain combines TRBV6-2 or TRBV6-3 with TRBJ1-5, with TRBD1 matching 8 bases. CDR3 length equals 15 residues. Germline lookup yields CDR1 MNHEY and CDR2 SVGEGT. After removal of 2 bases from V and 7 bases from J, the junction contained 7 bases not matched to a gene. The CDR3 is CASSYGQGAGQPQHF. CDR3 sequence (DNA): TGTGCCAGCAGTTACGGGCAGGGGGCTGGCCAGCCCCAGCATTTT.

The chain employs TRBV28 and TRBJ2-5, with D possibly matching TRBD1 (6 bases). Germline V CDR1 and CDR2: MDHEN, SYDVKM. The length of the CDR3 is 13 residues. Trimming pared 6 bases from V and 5 bases from J, leaving 13 bases between. CDR3 amino acids: CASSPEGVETQYF. CDR3 bases: TGTGCCAGCAGCCCCGAGGGGGTGGAGACCCAGTACTTC.

The rearrangement uses TRBV6-5 and TRBJ1-5; D gene unclear. Germline-derived CDR1 and CDR2 are MNHEY and SVGAGI. The length of the CDR3 is 12 residues. Between the trimmed V and J ends, which lost 7 bases and 9 bases, there was a span of 13 bases. In DNA, the CDR3 is TGTGCCAGCAAGGAGGGAGGCGGGCCCCAGCATTTT. This gives the protein CASKEGGGPQHF.

The chain couples TRBV11-2 to TRBJ2-1; 8 nucleotides line up with TRBD1. V lost 5 bases to trimming and J lost 10 bases; unmatched junction nucleotides: 13. Germline V lookup: CDR1 SGHAT, CDR2 FQNNGV. This CDR3 region has 15 residues. The CDR3 spells CASSPNSQGGREQFF. The CDR3 region has the DNA TGTGCCAGCAGCCCCAATTCACAGGGGGGCAGGGAGCAGTTCTTC.

This chain joins TRBV15 and TRBJ1-1, with 7 bases fitting TRBD1. V lost 0 bases, J lost 3 bases, and 13 bases stayed unmatched. The germline CDR1 and CDR2 sequences are LNHNV and YYDKDF (reference sequence). This CDR3 comprises 18 residues. The CDR3: CATSRDKGAANGDTEAFF. The CDR3 DNA is TGTGCCACCAGCAGAGATAAGGGGGCGGCTAATGGTGACACTGAAGCTTTCTTT.

This clone was observed a handful of times. This rearrangement joins TRBV28 to TRBJ2-7; TRBD1 matches at 8 bases. Germline trimming cut 6 bases from V and 0 bases from J; bases unmatched to any gene: 4. CDR1 is MDHEN and CDR2 is SYDVKM in the germline V gene. The CDR3 consists of 14 residues. In DNA, the CDR3 is TGTGCCAGCAGAGGGACAGGCAACTCCTACGAGCAGTACTTC. Translating gives CASRGTGNSYEQYF.